This entry features one T cell receptor beta chain sequence. Antigen unknown. The V gene's germline CDR1 is MDHEN and CDR2 SYDVKM. The trim removed 6 bases at V and 1 base at J, leaving 7 bases unmatched. This CDR3 has 17 residues. The sample comes from a study of shared clonotypes between healthy human individuals. Study-wide background: A donor's plate count was three for CD4 naive and three for CD4 memory; CD8 naive had two and CD8 memory one.

Measured with immunoSEQ multiplex PCR; TCRdb has only the in-frame clones, and not every one. The data show 750,000 to 1,000,000 clones, 90% to 95% seen once. It was CD45RO-negative cells, positively selected for CCR7, that made up naive CD8 cells, with terminally differentiated effector memory CD45RA+ cells excluded. Whole-study results and caveats: Of the naive CD4 clonotypes, approximately 5% were shared across a handful of donors. Unshared clonotypes carried lower generation probabilities than those common to all four donors.

This rearrangement joins TRBV28 to TRBJ2-7, with 15 nucleotides matching TRBD2. What was sequenced was naive CD8+ T cells sorted from blood. This sequence was found in a man aged 25 to 40 in good health. The CDR3 DNA is TGTGCCAGCAGCCCATTTGGACTAGCGGGAGGGTCCTACGAGCAGTACTTC. This translates into CASSPFGLAGGSYEQYF.